The entry below gives a single TCR beta chain sequence along with its context. The CDR3 consists of 18 residues. Trimming pared 1 base from V and 3 bases from J, leaving 18 bases between. Germline V gives CDR1 LNHDA, CDR2 SQIVND (reference sequence). PCR involved 60 Vbeta and 13 Jbeta primers. The assay was immunoSEQ multiplex PCR, and TCRdb's table has in-frame clones only and misses some. Recorded here are around 50,000 clones; the top ten clones represent around 16%. This specimen comes from a study of cytomegalovirus exposure and HLA in healthy donors. About the research overall: T cells numbering around 170 million yielded around 120 million unique TCR beta sequences in an earlier analysis.

Source material: PBMCs. The chain carries TRBV19 and TRBJ2-2, with no clear D. This clonotype originated in a male donor in good health and CMV-seronegative. CDR3 in amino acids: CASSIVGTFYGDTGELFF. DNA for the CDR3: TGTGCCAGTAGTATAGTTGGCACATTCTACGGAGACACCGGGGAGCTGTTTTTT.